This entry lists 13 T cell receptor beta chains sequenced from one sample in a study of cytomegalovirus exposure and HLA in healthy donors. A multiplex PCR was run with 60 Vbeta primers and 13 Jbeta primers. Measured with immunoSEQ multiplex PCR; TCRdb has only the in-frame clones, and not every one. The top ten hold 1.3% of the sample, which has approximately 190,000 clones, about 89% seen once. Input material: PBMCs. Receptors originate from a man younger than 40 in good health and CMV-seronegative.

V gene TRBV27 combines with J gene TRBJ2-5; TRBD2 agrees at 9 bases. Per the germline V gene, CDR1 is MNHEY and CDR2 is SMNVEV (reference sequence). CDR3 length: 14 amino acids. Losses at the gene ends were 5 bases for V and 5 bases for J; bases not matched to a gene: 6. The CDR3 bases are TGTGCCAGCAGTGCGGGGGGGCTCGGGGAGACCCAGTACTTC. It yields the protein CASSAGGLGETQYF.

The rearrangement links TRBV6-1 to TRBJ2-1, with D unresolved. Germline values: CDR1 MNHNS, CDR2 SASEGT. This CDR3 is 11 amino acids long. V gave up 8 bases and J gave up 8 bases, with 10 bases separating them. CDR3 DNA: TGTGCCAGCGCGCGGCTTTATGAGCAGTTCTTC. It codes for CASARLYEQFF.

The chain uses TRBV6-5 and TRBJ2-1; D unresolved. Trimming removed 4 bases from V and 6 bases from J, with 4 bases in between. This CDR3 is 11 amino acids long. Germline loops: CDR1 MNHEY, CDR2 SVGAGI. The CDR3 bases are TGTGCCAGCAGTTTCCTCAATGAGCAGTTCTTC. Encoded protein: CASSFLNEQFF.

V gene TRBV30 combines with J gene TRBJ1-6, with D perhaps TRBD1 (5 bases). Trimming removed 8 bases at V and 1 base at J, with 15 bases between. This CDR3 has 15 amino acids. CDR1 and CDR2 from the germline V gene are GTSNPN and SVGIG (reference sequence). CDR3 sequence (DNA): TGTGCCCTATGGGGGGGGGAATCCTATAATTCACCCCTCCACTTT. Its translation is CALWGGESYNSPLHF.

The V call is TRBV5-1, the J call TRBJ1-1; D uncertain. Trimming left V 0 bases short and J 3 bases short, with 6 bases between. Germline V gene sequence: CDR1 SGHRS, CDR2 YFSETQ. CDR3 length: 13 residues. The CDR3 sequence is CASSLGRDTEAFF. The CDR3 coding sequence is TGCGCCAGCAGCTTGGGTCGGGACACTGAAGCTTTCTTT. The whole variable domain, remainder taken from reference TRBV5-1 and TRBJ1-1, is KAGVTQTPRYLIKTRGQQVTLSCSPISGHRSVSWYQQTPGQGLQFLFEYFSETQRNKGNFPGRFSGRQFSNSRSEMNVSTLELGDSALYLCASSLGRDTEAFFGQGTRLTVV.

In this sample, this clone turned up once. Here the CDR3 reads CASSRVYGSSGNTIYF. The CDR3 DNA sequence: TGTGCCAGCAGCCGTGTCTATGGGAGCTCTGGAAACACCATATATTTT. J is TRBJ1-3 and V is TRBV11-2; no clear D gene. The germline V gene encodes CDR1 SGHAT and CDR2 FQNNGV. The CDR3 totals 16 residues. Deletions cut 5 bases from V and 0 bases from J, with 14 bases between.

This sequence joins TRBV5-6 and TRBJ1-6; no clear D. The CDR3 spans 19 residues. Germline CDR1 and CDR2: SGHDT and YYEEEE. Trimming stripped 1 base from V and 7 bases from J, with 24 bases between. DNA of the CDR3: TGTGCCAGCAGCTTGTTGAGGGAGACATTCGGGGATAAAAATTCACCCCTCCACTTT. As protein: CASSLLRETFGDKNSPLHF.

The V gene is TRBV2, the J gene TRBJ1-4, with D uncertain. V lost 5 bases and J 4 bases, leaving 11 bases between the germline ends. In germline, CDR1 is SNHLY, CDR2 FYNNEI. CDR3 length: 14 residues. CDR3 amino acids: CASSLQFLNEKLFF. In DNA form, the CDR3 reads TGTGCCAGCAGTTTACAGTTCCTTAATGAAAAACTGTTTTTT.

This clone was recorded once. CDR3 loop: CASSQVGQGVTGELFF. As DNA, the CDR3 is TGCGCCAGCAGCCAAGTGGGACAGGGGGTCACCGGGGAGCTGTTTTTT. The V and J genes are TRBV4-1 and TRBJ2-2; TRBD1 matches 11 bases. Germline-derived CDR1 and CDR2 are MGHRA and YSYEKL. With 1 base clipped from V and 4 bases from J, the junction kept 2 bases outside the gene matches. This CDR3 has 16 amino acids.

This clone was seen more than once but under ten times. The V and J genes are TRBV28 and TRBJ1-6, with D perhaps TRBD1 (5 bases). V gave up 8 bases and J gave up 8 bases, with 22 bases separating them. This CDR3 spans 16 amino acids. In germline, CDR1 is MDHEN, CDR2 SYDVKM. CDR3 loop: CASAPAGRRRDSPLHF. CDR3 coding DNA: TGTGCCAGCGCGCCGGCAGGGCGACGGAGGGATTCACCCCTCCACTTT.

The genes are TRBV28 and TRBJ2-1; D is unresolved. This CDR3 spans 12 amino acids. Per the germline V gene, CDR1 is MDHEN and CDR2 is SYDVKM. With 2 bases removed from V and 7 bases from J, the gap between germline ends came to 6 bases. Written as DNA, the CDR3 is TGTGCCAGCAGTTTACGAGGTAATGAGCAGTTCTTC. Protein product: CASSLRGNEQFF.

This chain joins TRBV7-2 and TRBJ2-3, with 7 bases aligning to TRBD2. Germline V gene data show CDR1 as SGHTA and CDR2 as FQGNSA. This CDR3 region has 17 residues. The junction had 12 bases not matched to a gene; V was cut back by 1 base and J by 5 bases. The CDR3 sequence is CASSLGVAPGGKDTQYF. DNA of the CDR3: TGTGCCAGCAGCTTAGGGGTAGCACCGGGGGGAAAAGATACGCAGTATTTT.

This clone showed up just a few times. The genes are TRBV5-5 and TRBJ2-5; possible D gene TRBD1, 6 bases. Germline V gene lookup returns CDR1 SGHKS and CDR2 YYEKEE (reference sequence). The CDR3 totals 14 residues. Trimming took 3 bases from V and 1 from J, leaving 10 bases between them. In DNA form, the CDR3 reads TGTGCCAGCAGCTCAGGGACATTCCAAGAGACCCAGTACTTC. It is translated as CASSSGTFQETQYF. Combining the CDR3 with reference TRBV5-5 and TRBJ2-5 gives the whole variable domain DAGVTQSPTHLIKTRGQQVTLRCSPISGHKSVSWYQQVLGQGPQFIFQYYEKEERGRGNFPDRFSARQFPNYSSELNVNALLLGDSALYLCASSSGTFQETQYFGPGTRLLVL.